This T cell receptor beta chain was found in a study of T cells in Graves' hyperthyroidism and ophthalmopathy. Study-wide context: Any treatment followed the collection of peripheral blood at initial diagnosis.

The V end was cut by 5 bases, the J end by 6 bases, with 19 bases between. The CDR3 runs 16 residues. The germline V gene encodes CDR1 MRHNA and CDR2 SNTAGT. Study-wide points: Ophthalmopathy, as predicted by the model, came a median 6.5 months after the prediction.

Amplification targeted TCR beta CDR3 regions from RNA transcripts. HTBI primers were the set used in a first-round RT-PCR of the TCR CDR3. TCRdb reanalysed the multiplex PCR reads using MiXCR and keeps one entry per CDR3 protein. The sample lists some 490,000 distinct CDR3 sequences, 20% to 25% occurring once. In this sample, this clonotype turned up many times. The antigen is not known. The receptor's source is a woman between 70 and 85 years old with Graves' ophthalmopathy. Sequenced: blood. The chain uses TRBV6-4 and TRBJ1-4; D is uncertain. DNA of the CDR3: TGTGCCAGCAGTTCAACACGCGGAGAATGGGATGAAAAACTGTTTTTT. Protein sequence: CASSSTRGEWDEKLFF.